The clone carrying this T cell receptor beta chain appeared many times. Its antigen is not identified. Unique molecular identifiers tagged the TCRbeta library. TCRdb re-analysed the PCR reads in MiXCR, keeping a single row per CDR3 protein. The sample carries approximately 500,000 distinct CDR3 sequences, about 10% recorded once. Germline CDR1 reads MNHNS; CDR2 reads SASEGT. Trimming pared 1 base from V and 4 bases from J, leaving 13 bases between. This CDR3 spans 15 amino acids. These data belong to a study of T-cell reconstitution after alpha-beta-depleted transplantation in children. Notes on the study in general: At day 60, the high TCRbeta diversity found in some patients originated from recipient T cells and thymic progenitors that had survived. Once a year had passed after transplant, T-cell counts and diversity came mostly from newly produced T cells. Reportedly, only several hundred clones from non-depleted graft cells drove alpha-beta T-cell counts at about two months.

This clonotype was sampled from a child aged 2 to 10 with inherited bone marrow failure, due to receive a stem cell transplant. The V and J genes are TRBV6-1 and TRBJ1-2, with D possibly being TRBD1 (5 bases). Material: PBMCs, obtained before TCRalphabeta/CD19-depleted stem cell transplant. Written as DNA, the CDR3 is TGTGCCAGCAGTGAAGGGCAGGGCCTGGGCTATGGCTACACCTTC. The encoded protein is CASSEGQGLGYGYTF.